This is a list of T cell receptor beta chains from one sample in a study of T cells of healthy individuals. TCRdb analysed the 5' RACE reads with MiXCR anew, one entry per CDR3 protein. The table includes over 95,000 distinct CDR3 sequences, 17% detected once. Every receptor here comes from a human donor in good health. The CDR3 runs from the conserved cysteine through the conserved F or W. Each record gives: J gene, V gene, D gene, clone size, CDR3 DNA, CDR3 protein. A D gene is named only where the DNA matches it firmly. Clone size is not always given. Where it is, it says once, few, many or a class for expanded clones.

>TRBJ2-3|TRBV4-2|NA|few
TGTGCCAGCAGCCAAGTTACGGGGATAGATACGCAGTATTTT
CASSQVTGIDTQYF
>TRBJ2-1|TRBV7-8|NA|NA
TGTGCCAGCAGCCGGTTTATCGAGAATGAGCAGTTCTTC
CASSRFIENEQFF
>TRBJ2-7|TRBV4-1|NA|few
TGCGCCAGCAGCCAAGGGGCCGGGAGATCCTACGAGCAGTACTTC
CASSQGAGRSYEQYF
>TRBJ2-1|TRBV28|TRBD2|many
TGTGCCAGCAGTCCTGGGACTAGCCGCCTAATTGGCTCCTACAATGAGCAGTTCTTC
CASSPGTSRLIGSYNEQFF
>TRBJ2-2|TRBV4-1|TRBD2|few
TGCGCCAGCAGCCAGGGATTAGCTAGCGGTACCGGGGAGCTGTTTTTT
CASSQGLASGTGELFF
>TRBJ2-7|TRBV6-5|NA|NA
TGTGCCAGCAGCCTCCGGACTCCCATATCCTACGAGCAGTACTTC
CASSLRTPISYEQYF
>TRBJ1-4|TRBV12-3/TRBV12-4|NA|many
TGTGCCAGCAGTTTATATCGGGTAGCGACTCCTGAAAAACTGTTTTTT
CASSLYRVATPEKLFF
>TRBJ2-2|TRBV12-3/TRBV12-4|NA|NA
TGTGCCAGCACAAAGGAGGGAAAGGGGGAGCTGTTTTTT
CASTKEGKGELFF
>TRBJ2-7|TRBV25-1|TRBD2|many
TGTGCCAGCACCACCATGGGGGGGAAAAGGGAGCAGTACTTC
CASTTMGGKREQYF
>TRBJ2-7|TRBV20-1|TRBD2|few
TGCAGTGCTAGATCAGGACTAGCGGGGGGTCCGAGCTCCTACGAGCAGTACTTC
CSARSGLAGGPSSYEQYF
>TRBJ1-1|TRBV28|NA|few
TGTGCCGCGAACGGGGCTTCGAACACTGAAGCTTTCTTT
CAANGASNTEAFF
>TRBJ1-5|TRBV7-9|TRBD1|few
TGTGCCAGCAGCTTAGGGACAGGGGAGAGTTTAGCCCAGCATTTT
CASSLGTGESLAQHF
>TRBJ2-2|TRBV4-2|NA|many
TGTGCCAGCAGCCAAGATTCTCGCCAGAACACCGGGGAGCTGTTTTTT
CASSQDSRQNTGELFF
>TRBJ2-1|TRBV4-3|TRBD2|many
TGCGCCAGCAGCCAAGCTAGCGGGGGTTACAATGAGCAGTTCTTC
CASSQASGGYNEQFF
>TRBJ1-1|TRBV20-1|TRBD1|few
TGCAGTGCAACCTTGACAGGGAGAGCGAACACTGAAGCTTTCTTT
CSATLTGRANTEAFF
>TRBJ2-3|TRBV7-7|TRBD2|NA
TGTGCCAGCAGCCCTACATCGCGGGGGGATACGCAGTATTTT
CASSPTSRGDTQYF
>TRBJ2-5|TRBV10-3|NA|NA
TGTGCCATCAGTGATAGGGAGCAAGAGACCCAGTACTTC
CAISDREQETQYF
>TRBJ2-3|TRBV5-6|NA|few
TGTGCCAGCAGCCCATTGGGGGGATGGACAGATACGCAGTATTTT
CASSPLGGWTDTQYF
>TRBJ2-1|TRBV20-1|TRBD2|NA
TGCAGTGCTTCTGGGGCGGGAGCCTCCTACAATGAGCAGTTCTTC
CSASGAGASYNEQFF
>TRBJ2-1|TRBV7-9|NA|NA
TGTGCCAGCAGCTTGATCTTACCATCCAATGAGCAGTTCTTC
CASSLILPSNEQFF
>TRBJ2-3|TRBV20-1|NA|once
TGCAGTGCTATAGTGGGGAGCGACAGCACAGATACGCAGTATTTT
CSAIVGSDSTDTQYF
>TRBJ2-2|TRBV2|NA|NA
TGTGCCAGCAGTGAGATGACCGGTTACCGGGAGCTGTTTTTT
CASSEMTGYRELFF
>TRBJ1-2|TRBV5-1|NA|few
TGCGCCAGCAGCTTGCGGCAGACCGACGGCTACACCTTC
CASSLRQTDGYTF
>TRBJ1-1|TRBV20-1|NA|NA
TGCAGTGCTAGAGAGGTAGGGAGGGCCGAAGCTTTCTTT
CSAREVGRAEAFF
>TRBJ1-1|TRBV18|NA|few
TGTGCCAGCTCACCTCCATTAGCCGTGAACACTGAAGCTTTCTTT
CASSPPLAVNTEAFF
>TRBJ2-5|TRBV7-3|NA|NA
TGTGCCAGCAGCTTAATGAAGCAAGAGACCCAGTACTTC
CASSLMKQETQYF
>TRBJ2-7|TRBV7-2|NA|NA
TGTGCCAGCAAAGGACAGCGGAGGGGCGAGCAGTACTTC
CASKGQRRGEQYF
>TRBJ2-6|TRBV7-6|NA|NA
TGTGCCAGCAGCCGTGTCTCTGGGGCCAACGTCCTGACTTTC
CASSRVSGANVLTF
>TRBJ2-7|TRBV25-1|TRBD1|few
TGTGCCAGCGCCGCGGGGGACAGGGAGAACGAGCAGTACTTC
CASAAGDRENEQYF
>TRBJ1-2|TRBV29-1|NA|NA
TGCAGCGTTGACCCCCTCGGGGGCTACACCTTC
CSVDPLGGYTF
>TRBJ1-5|TRBV4-1|TRBD1|few
TGCGCCAGCAGCCATCCTGGACAGGGTGGGAATCAGCCCCAGCATTTT
CASSHPGQGGNQPQHF
>TRBJ2-1|TRBV19|TRBD1|NA
TGTGCCAGTAGTTCGAATACCCCGGGACAGGGCTACAATGAGCAGTTCTTC
CASSSNTPGQGYNEQFF